What follows is one T cell receptor beta chain and its context. What it binds is unknown. Every bit of the isolated RNA underwent reverse transcription, so sequencing read expressed TCRB transcripts. Clones were sequenced by immunoSEQ multiplex PCR, and TCRdb holds only the in-frame ones, with some missing. Among around 690,000 clones listed, roughly 12% were seen once. These data come from a study of beta chain features in type 1 diabetes. Study summary: Across the samples, about 110,000,000 sorted cells were examined in total. Study-wide results and caveats: Shortening of TCRB CDR3s, moderate but significant, appeared in all four CD4+ subsets of Type 1 diabetes patients. There was a possibility that cDNA sequencing over-represented cells with high TCR expression.

Using CD45RO/CCR7/CD25/CD127/CD95/CD27, CD4+ naive, central memory, regulatory and stem cell-like memory cells were sorted. The germline CDR1 and CDR2 sequences are LGHNA and YSLEER. The J segment lost 0 bases and the V segment lost 1 base, leaving 4 bases of the junction unmatched. This CDR3 has 16 amino acids. Specimen: naive CD4+ T cells from blood. The TCR originated in a man aged 25 to 40 with type 1 diabetes. The chain uses TRBV4-3 and TRBJ1-2, with TRBD1 matching over 8 bases. The chain's CDR3 is CASSQGGTGANYGYTF. The CDR3 DNA reads TGCGCCAGCAGCCAAGGGGGGACAGGAGCTAACTATGGCTACACCTTC.